This TCR beta chain was captured by sequencing in a study of blood T cell repertoires in COVID-19 (dated by TCRdb to between 2020 and 2021). In the study overall: The collaborator samples originated in the United States, Italy and Spain and spanned the acute and convalescent phases of COVID-19. The material from the prospective study consisted of cDNA or gDNA derived from T cells, B-cell-depleted T cells, or PBMCs. Subjects who had been exposed to COVID-19, were actively infected with it, or had recovered from it provided the deeply sampled blood TCRbeta repertoires that made up the dataset. The repertoires were made available in a free public database intended to serve as a resource for research on the immune response to SARS-CoV-2. The samples were drawn from the first 160 participants of the ongoing ImmuneRACE study and from over 950 subjects provided by 6 global collaborators. A de-identified subject ID, COVID-19 status, age in years and sex were almost always included in the sample metadata. Where HLA class I and class II types were available, the types were taken from metadata supplied by the sample provider, not from assay-based typing.

Whole blood was collected in K2EDTA tubes by collaborating institutions according to the institutions' own protocols. For TCRbeta analysis, collaborator samples were shipped as frozen whole blood, as isolated PBMCs, or as DNA extracted from either sample type. TCRbeta CDR3 regions were amplified from genomic DNA using the immunoSEQ Assay, a bias-controlled multiplex PCR. The source study handled its data this way. The number of nucleated cells in each sample was estimated by amplification of reference gene primers within the assay. To quantify the absolute abundance of each unique TCRbeta CDR3 rearrangement, sequence reads were collapsed and filtered. For each sample, productive Simpson clonality was calculated as the square root of Simpson's diversity index across productive rearrangements. Imported from immuneACCESS, the table was reduced by TCRdb to in-frame sequences with V and J called. These copies leave out some clones; in studies compared against another copy, an unresolved V gene accounts for under half, and the cause of the remainder is not known. V and J calls and clone size are as listed in that table; D and trimming were resolved from the DNA. Within this sample are 86,000 or so clones, with nearly 95% of them counted one time only. The ten biggest clones cover about 4.5% of the sample.

Overall results and qualifications from the work: Clinical and demographic metadata were provided uncurated, with the amount varying by source and participant.

Details on this clone: No cognate antigen has been identified for it. Base qualities are not recorded, but no much larger clone differs from it by a single base.

The CDR3 covers 14 residues, taking in both the cysteine and the phenylalanine. Of all the DNA, just the CDR3 is kept, 42 bases in frame from base 1. V is shortened by 0 bases, J by 1 base, and the region joining them spans 7 bases. Reading the germline V gene gives CDR1 SGHDT and CDR2 YYEEEE. What was sequenced was peripheral blood. The sequence links TRBV5-6 to TRBJ1-1, with no confidently assigned D gene. This receptor was identified in a human donor with active COVID-19. The donor label of this sample is uncertain. CDR3 loop: CASSLDQKNTEAFF. Read as DNA, the sequence is TGTGCCAGCAGCTTGGACCAGAAGAACACTGAAGCTTTCTTT.